This T cell receptor (beta chain) was captured by sequencing in a study of molecular identifiers for immune sequencing clone quantification. Germline V gene data show CDR1 as LGHNA and CDR2 as YNFKEQ. This CDR3 region has 17 residues. V lost 4 bases, J lost 4 bases, and 22 bases lay in between. On this clonotype: It may be a read error: a sequence one base away is much more abundant.

TCRdb processed the PCR reads anew with MiXCR; each CDR3 protein has one entry. Of about 640,000 distinct CDR3 sequences in the sample, roughly 21% are singletons; the top ten hold 0.85%. This sequence was found in a human donor in good health. Some libraries in this study had Jurkat cell RNA spiked in. Source material: naive CD8+ T cells from blood, with Jurkat cell RNA spiked in. Subset reported: FACS-sorted CD8+CD4-CCR7+CD45RA+ naive T cells. The gene calls are TRBV4-2 and TRBJ1-1; D might be TRBD1 (5 bases). DNA of the CDR3: TGTGCCAGCAGCCGAGAAGGGGAGGGGAGGTTAGGCACTGAAGCTTTCTTT. Its translation: CASSREGEGRLGTEAFF.